By frequency in the sample, the clone carrying this T cell receptor (beta chain) is medium-sized. A read error may account for a junction end that differs from germline. This entry comes from a study of TIL therapy for anti-PD-1-resistant metastatic lung cancer. Time point meaning: pre-treatment sample, taken before nivolumab and TIL therapy. Germline loops: CDR1 LNHNV, CDR2 YYDKDF (reference sequence). CDR3 size: 10 residues. The libraries were made with immunoSEQ v3. The repertoire was sequenced with immunoSEQ multiplex PCR; TCRdb's copy has only in-frame clones and lacks some. The table includes fewer than 25,000 clones, about three quarters detected once.

This sequence originates from a person between 25 and 80 years old with non-small cell lung cancer. The chain employs TRBV15 and TRBJ1-1; D is unresolved. The input for sequencing was blood, taken at baseline. CDR3 sequence reads: CATSRDRLYF. In DNA, the CDR3 is TGTGCCACCAGCAGAGACCGGCTGTACTTT.